This entry describes one TCR beta chain. This specimen comes from a study of blood T cell repertoires in COVID-19. About the research overall: Samples representing acute and convalescent COVID-19 were sourced from the United States, Italy and Spain.

Original data processing: How many nucleated cells were present was estimated from reference gene primer amplification. The protocol was immunoSEQ multiplex PCR, while the TCRdb copy is restricted to in-frame clones and leaves out a portion. V and J calls and clone size are given by that table; D and trimming were obtained from the DNA. The repertoire includes about 130,000 clones, about 86% of them detected once, and just over 9% sits in the top ten. Trimming took off 3 bases at V and 5 bases at J, with 14 bases between the two ends. Germline V gene sequence: CDR1 SGDLS, CDR2 YYNGEE. CDR3 size: 14 residues. Donors were grouped by their self-reported clinical history.

This receptor was identified in a man aged 50 to 59 who had recovered from COVID-19. The gene calls are TRBV9 and TRBJ2-5; TRBD1 might be the D (6 bases). The sample comprised PBMCs or T cells enriched from blood (not recorded which). The CDR3 nucleotides read TGTGCCAGCAGCGCAGCACAGGGACGGGAGACCCAGTACTTC. It translates to CASSAAQGRETQYF.